This T cell receptor beta chain is drawn from a study of somatic mutations in cytotoxic T cells in rheumatoid arthritis. Study information: Using a FACSAria II or Sony SH800, a portion of the V beta antibody-stained T-cell populations were flow-sorted at nearly 100% purity, and among those populations were V beta1+ cells that were then sequenced for TCRB.

Findings of the study overall: Unlike healthy controls, rheumatoid arthritis patients had CD8+ clonality that increased with age.

Regarding this clone: Its antigen is currently unknown.

The CDR3 spans 15 residues. Germline V gene data show CDR1 as MNHEY and CDR2 as SMNVEV (reference sequence). The V gene lost 3 bases and the J gene lost 1 base, with 11 bases spanning the gap. Libraries were prepared by immunoSEQ multiplex PCR; TCRdb keeps only in-frame clonotypes and omits some of them. The sample lists over 9,000 clones, approximately 70% occurring once. The sequencing input was CD8+ T cells sorted from blood. The rearrangement joins TRBV27 to TRBJ2-3, with unresolved D. The sequence derives from a man between 60 and 75 years old in good health. The CDR3 reads CASSLSNSRTDTQYF. CDR3 nucleotide sequence: TGTGCCAGCAGTTTGTCCAATTCTCGCACAGATACGCAGTATTTT.